This T cell receptor (beta chain) was documented in a study of Graves' ophthalmopathy and Graves' hyperthyroidism. Researchers turned away patients with other autoimmune diseases, uncontrolled infections, pregnancy or lactation. Trimming shortened V by 1 base and J by 8 bases, and 8 bases separated the two germline ends. CDR3 length: 12 amino acids. CDR1 is LNHDA and CDR2 is SQIVND in the germline V gene (reference sequence). Investigators amplified TCR beta CDR3 regions from RNA transcripts. Second-round multiplex PCR followed a first-round RT-PCR using HTBI primers. TCRdb ran MiXCR on the multiplex PCR reads and lists one entry per CDR3 protein. The sample contains 450,000 to 600,000 distinct CDR3 sequences, about 35% of which appear only once.

This receptor was taken from an adult man with Graves' hyperthyroidism. The V gene is TRBV19, the J gene TRBJ1-2; tentative D call: TRBD1 (5 bases). Sequencing input: peripheral blood or thyroid tissue (not recorded which). CDR3 region: CASSIGSGGYTF. CDR3 bases: TGTGCCAGTAGTATAGGGTCAGGGGGCTACACCTTC.